This T cell receptor (beta chain) appears in the sequencing data of a study of early T cells in non-severe SARS-CoV-2 infection. Study overall: Chains from this unsorted whole-blood bulk RNA could not be paired.

This clonotype was detected only a few times. Its specificity is not known. Individual cDNA molecules each received unique molecular identifiers attached to them. TCRdb analysed the 5' RACE reads with MiXCR anew, one entry per CDR3 protein. The profile shows 35,000 to 45,000 distinct CDR3 sequences, just under 4% of them singletons. Study-wide findings and caveats: Private and CD4 specificities were missed by VDJdb matching, skewed to anti-spike CD8.

The ends were cut back, 5 bases at V and 2 bases at J, with 13 bases in the middle. The CDR3 runs to 14 residues. Per germline, CDR1 LNHDA and CDR2 SQIVND (reference sequence). The sample taken for sequencing was whole blood. The receptor was isolated from an adult who was a healthcare worker with PCR-confirmed SARS-CoV-2 infection or an uninfected control (not recorded which). V gene TRBV19 combines with J gene TRBJ2-7; no clear D. The CDR3 sequence: CASSLRQPPYEQYF. The CDR3 nucleotides are TGTGCCAGTAGTCTCAGGCAACCTCCCTACGAGCAGTACTTC.